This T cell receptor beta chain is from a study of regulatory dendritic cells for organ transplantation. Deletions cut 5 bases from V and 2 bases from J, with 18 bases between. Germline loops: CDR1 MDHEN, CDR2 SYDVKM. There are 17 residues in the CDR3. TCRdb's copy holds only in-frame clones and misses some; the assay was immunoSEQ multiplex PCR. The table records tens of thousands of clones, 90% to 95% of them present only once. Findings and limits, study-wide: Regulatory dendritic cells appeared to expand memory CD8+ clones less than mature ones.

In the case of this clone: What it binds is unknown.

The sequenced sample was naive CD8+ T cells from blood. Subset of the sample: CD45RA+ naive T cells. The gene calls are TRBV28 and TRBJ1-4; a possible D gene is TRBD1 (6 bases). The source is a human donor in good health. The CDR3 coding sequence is TGTGCCAGCAGTAAACTGACAGGAGGGTTGACTAATGAAAAACTGTTTTTT. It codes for CASSKLTGGLTNEKLFF.